The text below deals with one TCR beta chain. What it recognizes is unknown. This entry is derived from a study of PD-L1 blockade in urothelial cancer. Study background: Prior chemotherapy regimens per patient numbered 0 to 3. Analyses were performed on blood at 3 weeks after treatment start (the second dose) and at 6 weeks. Study-level points and caveats: Durable benefit was linked to greater 3-week expansion of tumor-associated blood clones.

Urothelial carcinoma, locally advanced or metastatic, affected the patients. Germline CDR1 reads SSHAT; CDR2 reads FNYEAQ (reference sequence). CDR3 length: 15 amino acids. V lost 4 bases to trimming and J lost 7 bases; unmatched junction nucleotides: 5. Clones were read by immunoSEQ multiplex PCR, and TCRdb kept only the in-frame ones, dropping some. The repertoire has about 45,000 clones, more than 75% of them found once; the top ten carry around 14%. The chain is built from TRBV7-7 and TRBJ2-1, with 12 bases aligning to TRBD2. The sample was PBMCs, taken around atezolizumab (anti-PD-L1) treatment. The sequence was obtained from a woman in her fifties or sixties with urothelial cancer. CDR3 sequence: CASSYGTSGRNEQFF. The CDR3 DNA follows: TGTGCCAGCAGCTATGGGACTAGCGGGCGAAATGAGCAGTTCTTC.